This TCR beta chain derives from a study of blood T cell repertoires in COVID-19. Clones were read by immunoSEQ multiplex PCR, and TCRdb kept only the in-frame ones, dropping some. The profile shows fewer than 350,000 clones, roughly 87% of them singletons. CDR3 length: 13 residues. Germline lookup yields CDR1 SEHNR and CDR2 FQNEAQ (reference sequence). V dropped 7 bases and J dropped 3 bases, with 13 bases sitting between them. The receptor's source is a woman aged 40-49 years who had recovered from COVID-19. This sequence joins TRBV7-9 and TRBJ2-7; D is possibly TRBD2 (5 bases). The specimen was PBMCs or T cells enriched from blood (not recorded which). This chain's CDR3 is CASTLDRGYEQYF. The DNA of the CDR3 is TGTGCCAGCACCCTCGATCGGGGCTACGAGCAGTACTTC.